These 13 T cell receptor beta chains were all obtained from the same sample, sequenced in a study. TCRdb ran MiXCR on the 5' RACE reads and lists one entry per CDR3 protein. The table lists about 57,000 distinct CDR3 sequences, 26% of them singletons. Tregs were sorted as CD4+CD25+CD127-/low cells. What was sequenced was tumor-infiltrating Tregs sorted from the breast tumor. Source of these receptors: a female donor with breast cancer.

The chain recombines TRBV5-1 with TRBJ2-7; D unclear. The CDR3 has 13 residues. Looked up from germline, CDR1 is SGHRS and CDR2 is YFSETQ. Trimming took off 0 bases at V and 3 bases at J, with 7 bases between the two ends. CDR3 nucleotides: TGCGCCAGCAGCTTGGCCGGCCGCTACGAGCAGTACTTC. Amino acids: CASSLAGRYEQYF. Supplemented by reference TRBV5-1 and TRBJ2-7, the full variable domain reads KAGVTQTPRYLIKTRGQQVTLSCSPISGHRSVSWYQQTPGQGLQFLFEYFSETQRNKGNFPGRFSGRQFSNSRSEMNVSTLELGDSALYLCASSLAGRYEQYFGPGTRLTVT.

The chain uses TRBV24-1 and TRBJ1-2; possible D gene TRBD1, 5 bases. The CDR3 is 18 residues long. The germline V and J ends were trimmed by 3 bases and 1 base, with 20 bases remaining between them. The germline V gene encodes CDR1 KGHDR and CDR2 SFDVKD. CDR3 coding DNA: TGTGCCACCAGTGATGGGACCCGGAACCGGCGGAATAACTATGGCTACACCTTC. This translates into CATSDGTRNRRNNYGYTF.

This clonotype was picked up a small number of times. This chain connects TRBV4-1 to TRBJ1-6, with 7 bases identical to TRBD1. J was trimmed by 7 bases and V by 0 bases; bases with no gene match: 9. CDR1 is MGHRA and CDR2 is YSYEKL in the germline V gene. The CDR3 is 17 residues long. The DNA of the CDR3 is TGCGCCAGCAGCCAAGACTCCCCCGGGACAGCAAATTCACCCCTCCACTTT. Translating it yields CASSQDSPGTANSPLHF.

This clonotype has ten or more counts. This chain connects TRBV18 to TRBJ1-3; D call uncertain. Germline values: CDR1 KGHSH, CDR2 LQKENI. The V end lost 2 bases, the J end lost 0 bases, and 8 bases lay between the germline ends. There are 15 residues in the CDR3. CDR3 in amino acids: CASSPNHRSGNTIYF. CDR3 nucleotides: TGTGCCAGCTCACCAAATCACCGCTCTGGAAACACCATATATTTT.

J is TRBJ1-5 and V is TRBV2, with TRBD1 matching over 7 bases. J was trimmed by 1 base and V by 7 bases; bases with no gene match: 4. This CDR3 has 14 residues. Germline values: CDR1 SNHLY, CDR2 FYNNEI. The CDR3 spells CASNKQGSNQPQHF. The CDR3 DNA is TGTGCCAGCAACAAACAGGGGAGCAATCAGCCCCAGCATTTT.

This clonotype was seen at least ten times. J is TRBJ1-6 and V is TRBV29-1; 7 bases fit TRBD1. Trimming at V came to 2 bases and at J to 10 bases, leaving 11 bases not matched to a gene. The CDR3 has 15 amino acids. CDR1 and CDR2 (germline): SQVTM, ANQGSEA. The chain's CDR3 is CSVERKQGLGSPLHF. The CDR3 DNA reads TGCAGCGTTGAAAGGAAACAGGGGTTGGGGTCACCCCTCCACTTT.

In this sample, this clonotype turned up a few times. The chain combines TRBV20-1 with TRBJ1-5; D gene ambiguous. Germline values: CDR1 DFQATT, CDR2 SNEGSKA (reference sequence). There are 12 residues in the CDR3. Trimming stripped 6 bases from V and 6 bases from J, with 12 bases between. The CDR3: CSASGRSQPQHF. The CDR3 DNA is TGCAGTGCCTCCGGTAGGAGTCAGCCCCAGCATTTT.

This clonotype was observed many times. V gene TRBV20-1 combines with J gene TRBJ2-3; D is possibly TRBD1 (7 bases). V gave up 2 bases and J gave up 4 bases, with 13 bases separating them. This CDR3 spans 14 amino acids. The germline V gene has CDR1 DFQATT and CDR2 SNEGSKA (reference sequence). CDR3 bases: TGCAGTGCTAGAAGACAGGGCGGGGCAGATACGCAGTATTTT. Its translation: CSARRQGGADTQYF.

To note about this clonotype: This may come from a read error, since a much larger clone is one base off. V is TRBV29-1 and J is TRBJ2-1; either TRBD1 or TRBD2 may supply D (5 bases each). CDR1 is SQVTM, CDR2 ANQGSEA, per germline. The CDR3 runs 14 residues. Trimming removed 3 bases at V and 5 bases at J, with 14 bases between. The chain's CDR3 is CSVERGLAHNEQFF. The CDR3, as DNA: TGCAGCGTTGAGAGGGGCCTAGCCCACAATGAGCAGTTCTTC.

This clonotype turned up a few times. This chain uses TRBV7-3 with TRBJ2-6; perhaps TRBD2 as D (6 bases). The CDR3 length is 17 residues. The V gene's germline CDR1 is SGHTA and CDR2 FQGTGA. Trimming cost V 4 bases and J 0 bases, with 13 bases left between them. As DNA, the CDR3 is TGTGCCAGCAGCTCCCTCGGGGGAAGCTCTGGGGCCAACGTCCTGACTTTC. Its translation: CASSSLGGSSGANVLTF. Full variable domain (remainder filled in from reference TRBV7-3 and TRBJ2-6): GAGVSQTPSNKVTEKGKYVELRCDPISGHTALYWYRQSLGQGPEFLIYFQGTGAADDSGLPNDRFFAVRPEGSVSTLKIQRTERGDSAVYLCASSSLGGSSGANVLTFGAGSRLTVL.

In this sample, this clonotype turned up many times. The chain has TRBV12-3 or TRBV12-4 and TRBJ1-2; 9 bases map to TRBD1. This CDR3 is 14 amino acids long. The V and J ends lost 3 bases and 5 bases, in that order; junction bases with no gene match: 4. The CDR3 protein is CASSFRDRVYGYTF. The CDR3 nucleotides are TGTGCCAGCAGTTTCCGGGACAGGGTGTATGGCTACACCTTC.

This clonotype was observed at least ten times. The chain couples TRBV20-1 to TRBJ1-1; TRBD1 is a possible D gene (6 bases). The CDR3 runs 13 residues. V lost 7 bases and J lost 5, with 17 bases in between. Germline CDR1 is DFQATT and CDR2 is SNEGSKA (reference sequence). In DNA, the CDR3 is TGCAGTGGTAACAGGGTTGGTGGGACTGAAGCTTTCTTT. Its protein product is CSGNRVGGTEAFF.

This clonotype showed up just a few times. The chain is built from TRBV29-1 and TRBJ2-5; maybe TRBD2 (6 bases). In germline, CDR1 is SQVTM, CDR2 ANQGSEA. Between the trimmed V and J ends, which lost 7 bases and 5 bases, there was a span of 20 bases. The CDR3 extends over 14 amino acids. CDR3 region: CSAGLGGIGETQYF. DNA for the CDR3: TGCAGCGCGGGATTAGGAGGGATCGGGGAGACCCAGTACTTC.